This TCR beta chain was retrieved from a study of shared clonotypes between healthy human individuals. Replicate sorted-subset PCRs were loaded with 150 to 250 ng DNA, 30,000 to 35,000 T cell genomes. Clones were read by immunoSEQ multiplex PCR, and TCRdb kept only the in-frame ones, dropping some. Seen here are approximately 2,000,000 clones, just over 90% observed once, and the top ten hold about 1.7%. Naive CD8 cells, CD45RO-negative and positively selected for CCR7, excluded terminally differentiated effector memory CD45RA+ cells. This CDR3 is built from 15 residues. Germline-derived CDR1 and CDR2 are MNHEY and SMNVEV (reference sequence). Germline trimming cut 2 bases from V and 2 bases from J; bases unmatched to any gene: 4.

This rearrangement joins TRBV27 to TRBJ2-7; TRBD2 matches 9 bases. Sequencing was performed on naive CD8+ T cells from PBMCs. The sequence derives from a man aged 18 to 29 in good health. Some clones in this sample may be carry-over from other donors' samples. This CDR3 is CASSLLAGPTYEQYF. As DNA, the CDR3 is TGTGCCAGCAGTTTACTAGCGGGGCCTACCTACGAGCAGTACTTC.